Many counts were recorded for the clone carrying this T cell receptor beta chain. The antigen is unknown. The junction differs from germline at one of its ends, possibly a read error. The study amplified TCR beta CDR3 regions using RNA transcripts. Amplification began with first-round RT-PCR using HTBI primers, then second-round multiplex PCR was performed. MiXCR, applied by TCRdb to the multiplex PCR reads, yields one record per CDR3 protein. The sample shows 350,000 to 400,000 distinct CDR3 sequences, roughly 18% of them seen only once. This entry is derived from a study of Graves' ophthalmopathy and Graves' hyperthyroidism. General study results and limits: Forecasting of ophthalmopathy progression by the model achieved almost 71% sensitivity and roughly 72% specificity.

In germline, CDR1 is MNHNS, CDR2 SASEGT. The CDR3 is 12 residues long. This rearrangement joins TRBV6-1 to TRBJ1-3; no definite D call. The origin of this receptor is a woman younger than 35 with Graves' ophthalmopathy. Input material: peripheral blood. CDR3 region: CASSAPGNTIYF. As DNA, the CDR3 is TGTGCCAGCAGCGCCCCTGGGAACACCATATATTTT.